The 25 T cell receptor beta chains presented below share a single source sample, sequenced in a study of technical replicates of blood from several donors. Data came from immunoSEQ multiplex PCR; TCRdb stores just in-frame clones and leaves some out. The sample lists about 73,000 clones, 93% occurring once. The sample taken for sequencing was T cells isolated from PBMCs. These receptors were collected from a human donor in good health.

The chain carries TRBV7-6 and TRBJ1-3; D possibly corresponds to TRBD1 (6 bases). Per the germline V gene, CDR1 is SGHVS and CDR2 is FNYEAQ. This CDR3 has 16 residues. V gave up 4 bases and J gave up 0 bases, with 13 bases separating them. The CDR3 sequence: CASSSLQGGSGNTIYF. In DNA form, the CDR3 reads TGTGCCAGCAGCTCCCTACAGGGTGGCTCTGGAAACACCATATATTTT.

The V call is TRBV7-6, the J call TRBJ2-3; D not certain. The CDR3 runs to 11 residues. Germline loops: CDR1 SGHVS, CDR2 FNYEAQ. Trimming took off 4 bases at V and 4 bases at J, with 3 bases between the two ends. The CDR3, as DNA: TGTGCCAGCAGCTCCGCAGATACGCAGTATTTT. Translated: CASSSADTQYF.

In this sample, this clone turned up once. This chain links TRBV5-6 with TRBJ1-1; D perhaps matches TRBD1 (5 bases). Trimming cost V 5 bases and J 6 bases, with 20 bases left between them. CDR1 is SGHDT and CDR2 is YYEEEE in the germline V gene. The CDR3 contains 15 residues. CDR3: CASSPISRAPPEAFF. CDR3 DNA sequence: TGTGCCAGCAGTCCCATATCCAGGGCTCCCCCTGAAGCTTTCTTT.

The rearrangement joins TRBV7-9 to TRBJ2-1, with 11 bases identical to TRBD2. The CDR3 loop spans 15 amino acids. V lost 5 bases and J lost 9; bases outside the gene matches: 9. Germline lookup yields CDR1 SEHNR and CDR2 FQNEAQ (reference sequence). CDR3 sequence reads: CASSNSGRGNLEQFF. The CDR3 nucleotides read TGTGCCAGCAGCAATAGCGGGAGGGGAAATCTTGAGCAGTTCTTC.

CDR3 amino acids: CASSLGSSGANVLTF. CDR3 DNA: TGTGCCAGCAGCTTAGGCAGCTCTGGGGCCAACGTCCTGACTTTC. The chain is built from TRBV11-2 and TRBJ2-6, with D uncertain. Trimming stripped 1 base from V and 0 bases from J, with 4 bases between. CDR3 length: 15 amino acids. Per germline, CDR1 SGHAT and CDR2 FQNNGV.

The chain is built from TRBV15 and TRBJ2-1, with TRBD1 as a possible D gene (6 bases). The germline V gene has CDR1 LNHNV and CDR2 YYDKDF (reference sequence). The CDR3 extends over 15 amino acids. V shed 9 bases and J shed 1 base, with 16 bases lying between them. The CDR3 bases are TGTGCCACGAGCGCCGGACAGTTGTCCTACAATGAGCAGTTCTTC. As protein: CATSAGQLSYNEQFF.

The chain couples TRBV7-9 to TRBJ2-5; no clear D. The V end was cut by 5 bases, the J end by 5 bases, with 21 bases between. The CDR3 has 16 residues. In germline, CDR1 is SEHNR, CDR2 FQNEAQ (reference sequence). The CDR3: CASSPPVRSPMETQYF. Here the CDR3 DNA reads TGTGCCAGCAGCCCCCCTGTAAGGAGCCCAATGGAGACCCAGTACTTC.

The V and J genes are TRBV10-2 and TRBJ2-3; tentatively, D is TRBD2 (5 bases). The V end was cut by 3 bases, the J end by 4 bases, with 14 bases between. This CDR3 region has 15 residues. The germline gives CDR1 WSHSY, CDR2 SAAADI. CDR3 sequence: CASSEGGLGSDTQYF. DNA of the CDR3: TGCGCCAGCAGTGAAGGCGGGCTGGGGTCAGATACGCAGTATTTT.

The CDR3: CAISSAPDVPGQGNYGYTF. The CDR3 DNA reads TGTGCCATCAGTTCCGCGCCTGACGTCCCGGGACAGGGGAACTATGGCTACACCTTC. The V and J genes are TRBV10-3 and TRBJ1-2; 10 nucleotides agree with TRBD1. Looked up from germline, CDR1 is ENHRY and CDR2 is SYGVKD. The junction had 17 bases not matched to a gene; V was cut back by 5 bases and J by 2 bases. This CDR3 spans 19 amino acids.

A few counts support this clone. This chain uses TRBV2 with TRBJ1-1, with D hard to call. V was trimmed by 5 bases and J by 6 bases, leaving 10 bases between them. Germline CDR1 SNHLY, CDR2 FYNNEI. This CDR3 spans 12 amino acids. The CDR3 nucleotides are TGTGCCAGCAGTTCCCGGGAGTCTGAAGCTTTCTTT. Amino acid sequence: CASSSRESEAFF.

V and J are TRBV18 and TRBJ1-1, with 10 bases identical to TRBD1. The V segment lost 6 bases and the J segment 5 bases; nucleotides outside the gene matches: 9. This CDR3 is 15 amino acids long. Per the germline V gene, CDR1 is KGHSH and CDR2 is LQKENI. CDR3 sequence: CASSFGDRGYTEAFF. The CDR3 DNA is TGTGCCAGCTCTTTTGGGGACAGGGGTTATACTGAAGCTTTCTTT. Full variable domain (missing parts from reference TRBV18 and TRBJ1-1): NAGVMQNPRHLVRRRGQEARLRCSPMKGHSHVYWYRQLPEEGLKFMVYLQKENIIDESGMPKERFSAEFPKEGPSILRIQQVVRGDSAAYFCASSFGDRGYTEAFFGQGTRLTVV.

This sequence joins TRBV30 and TRBJ1-2, with D tentatively TRBD1 (5 bases). Trimming removed 0 bases at V and 8 bases at J, with 16 bases between. The CDR3 length is 14 residues. Germline CDR1 and CDR2: GTSNPN and SVGIG (reference sequence). The CDR3 loop is CAWSVLRGEGGYTF. CDR3 DNA sequence: TGTGCCTGGAGTGTACTAAGGGGCGAAGGGGGCTACACCTTC.

CDR3 coding DNA: TGTGCCAGCAGCTTAGTGATCTTAGCGGCCCACAATGAGCAGTTCTTC. Amino acids: CASSLVILAAHNEQFF. The chain links TRBV11-2 to TRBJ2-1; TRBD2 is a possible D gene (6 bases). Germline CDR1 reads SGHAT; CDR2 reads FQNNGV. The CDR3 sequence is 16 residues long. The V end was cut by 1 base, the J end by 5 bases, with 15 bases between.

J is TRBJ2-1 and V is TRBV4-1; TRBD1 agrees at 7 bases. V was pared by 4 bases and J by 6 bases, with 0 bases of the junction left unmatched. CDR1 MGHRA and CDR2 YSYEKL come from the germline V gene. The CDR3 extends over 12 amino acids. CDR3 DNA: TGCGCCAGCAGCCCAGGGGGCAATGAGCAGTTCTTC. As protein: CASSPGGNEQFF.

Here the CDR3 reads CASSSYRGIYEQYF. The CDR3 DNA reads TGTGCCAGCAGTTCCTACAGGGGAATCTACGAGCAGTACTTC. The chain carries TRBV27 and TRBJ2-7; 7 nucleotides align to TRBD1. The germline V gene has CDR1 MNHEY and CDR2 SMNVEV (reference sequence). The CDR3 is 14 residues long. Germline trimming cut 4 bases from V and 3 bases from J; bases unmatched to any gene: 6.

The J gene is TRBJ1-6, the V gene TRBV6-6, with 9 bases identical to TRBD1. There are 16 residues in the CDR3. The germline V gene has CDR1 MNHNY and CDR2 SVGAGI (reference sequence). Trimming cost V 0 bases and J 10 bases; bases outside gene matches: 7. In DNA form, the CDR3 reads TGTGCCAGCAGTTACTCGACAGGGGGTACGTTGTCACCCCTCCACTTT. It yields the protein CASSYSTGGTLSPLHF.

The V gene is TRBV5-1, the J gene TRBJ1-1; 7 bases are a match to TRBD1. V shed 3 bases and J 1 base; nucleotides not matched to a gene: 6. CDR1 and CDR2 from the germline V gene are SGHRS and YFSETQ. The CDR3 length is 15 residues. The CDR3 coding sequence is TGCGCCAGCAGCTCGTACAGGGGACCGAACACTGAAGCTTTCTTT. Amino acids: CASSSYRGPNTEAFF.

The chain is built from TRBV2 and TRBJ1-5; D is unresolved. The V and J ends lost 4 bases and 4 bases respectively, with 26 bases between them. CDR3 length: 19 amino acids. Germline loops: CDR1 SNHLY, CDR2 FYNNEI. As DNA, the CDR3 is TGTGCCAGCAGTGCCCGGCGGGCAGGTAGGGCTACTACGAATCAGCCCCAGCATTTT. Translation gives CASSARRAGRATTNQPQHF.

The rearrangement uses TRBV15 and TRBJ2-1, with D maybe TRBD1 (6 bases). CDR1 and CDR2 (germline): LNHNV, YYDKDF (reference sequence). The CDR3 totals 13 residues. V was pared by 0 bases and J by 9 bases, with 9 bases between. CDR3 protein: CATSRDLGAEQFF. Here the CDR3 DNA reads TGTGCCACCAGCAGAGACCTGGGGGCTGAGCAGTTCTTC. Variable domain in full (rest from reference TRBV15 and TRBJ2-1): DAMVIQNPRYQVTQFGKPVTLSCSQTLNHNVMYWYQQKSSQAPKLLFHYYDKDFNNEADTPDNFQSRRPNTSFCFLDIRSPGLGDTAMYLCATSRDLGAEQFFGPGTRLTVL.

V usage is TRBV6-5 and J usage is TRBJ2-5; 13 nucleotides line up with TRBD2. Germline V CDR1 and CDR2: MNHEY, SVGAGI. V was pared by 2 bases and J by 2 bases, with 2 bases of the junction left unmatched. CDR3 size: 16 residues. The CDR3 loop reads CASSYRGLAGQETQYF. Written as DNA, the CDR3 is TGTGCCAGCAGTTACAGGGGACTAGCGGGGCAAGAGACCCAGTACTTC.

The chain recombines TRBV6-1 with TRBJ2-5; D call uncertain. The CDR3 consists of 10 residues. CDR1 is MNHNS and CDR2 is SASEGT in the germline V gene. With 6 bases removed from V and 9 bases from J, the gap between germline ends came to 8 bases. The CDR3 DNA is TGTGCCAGCAGAGACATCCCCCAGTACTTC. The encoded protein is CASRDIPQYF.

V is TRBV19 and J is TRBJ1-4, with a possible D match to TRBD1 (6 bases). CDR1 is LNHDA and CDR2 is SQIVND in the germline V gene (reference sequence). The V end lost 6 bases, the J end lost 0 bases, and 11 bases lay between the germline ends. The CDR3 has 15 amino acids. The CDR3 DNA is TGTGCCAGTAGGGGCAGGGGATCAACTAATGAAAAACTGTTTTTT. Amino acid sequence: CASRGRGSTNEKLFF.

The chain uses TRBV27 and TRBJ2-5; D ambiguous. V was pared by 0 bases and J by 2 bases, with 7 bases between. Germline values: CDR1 MNHEY, CDR2 SMNVEV (reference sequence). The CDR3 is made up of 14 amino acids. The DNA for the CDR3 is TGTGCCAGCAGTTTATCGGCGGAACAAGAGACCCAGTACTTC. Amino acids: CASSLSAEQETQYF.

The chain links TRBV7-6 to TRBJ1-3; D gene ambiguous. The CDR3 spans 13 residues. Per germline, CDR1 SGHVS and CDR2 FNYEAQ. Between the trimmed V and J ends, which lost 3 bases and 8 bases, there was a span of 11 bases. This CDR3 is CASSLTDGDTIYF. The CDR3 DNA reads TGTGCCAGCAGCTTGACGGACGGGGACACCATATATTTT.

The V gene is TRBV9, the J gene TRBJ2-7; D perhaps matches TRBD1 (5 bases). CDR3 length equals 15 residues. Trimming took 0 bases from V and 3 from J, leaving 13 bases between them. Germline assignment: CDR1 SGDLS and CDR2 YYNGEE. The CDR3 bases are TGTGCCAGCAGCGTAGGTAGGATCCAGGGCTACGAGCAGTACTTC. As protein: CASSVGRIQGYEQYF.